This T cell receptor beta chain appears in the sequencing data of a study of CD8+CD57+ T cells in acquired aplastic anemia. Study overall: CD4+ cells from healthy donors averaged about 10.8 million reads.

Broader study findings: It was found that more than 25 CD8+ CDR3 sequences were shared between patients and controls. Between patients and controls, CD8+ Simpson's diversity did not vary significantly.

The ends were cut back, 3 bases at V and 4 bases at J, with 8 bases in the middle. CDR1 is DFQATT, CDR2 SNEGSKA, per germline (reference sequence). The CDR3 loop spans 12 amino acids. Template material for TCR beta VDJ and CDR3 profiling consisted of genomic DNA. TCRdb ran MiXCR on the reads and lists one entry per CDR3 protein. The repertoire has about 170,000 distinct CDR3 sequences, around 40% of them found once; the top ten carry 1.1%. This clonotype appeared once. Its antigen remains unidentified. This clonotype originated in a human donor in good health. The sequencing input was sorted CD4+, CD8+, or CD8+CD57+ T cells (not recorded which) from PBMCs. V and J are TRBV20-1 and TRBJ2-3; no clear D gene. This chain's CDR3 is CSASDRPDTQYF. The CDR3 bases are TGCAGTGCTAGTGATCGACCAGATACGCAGTATTTT.